These T cell receptor beta chains were read from a single sample in a study of CD8+ T cells in alopecia areata. This table comes from immunoSEQ multiplex PCR, and its TCRdb copy is limited to in-frame clones, with some not included. This sample has approximately 140,000 clones; roughly four fifths occur once, and the top ten carry around 25%. Specimen: CD8+ T cells sorted from blood, collected at week 4, from a patient treated with tofacitinib. The origin of the receptors is a human donor with alopecia areata. Each CDR3 is given with its conserved first and last residue. A D gene is named only where the DNA matches it firmly. Some rows mark clone size as missing; the rest say once, few, many or name a class of expanded clone.

D gene: .; J gene: TRBJ2-7; V gene: TRBV5-4; clone size: .; CDR3 DNA: TGTGCCAGCAGCTTGGAGTGGTCAGGCAACTCCTACGAGCAGTACTTC; CDR3 protein: CASSLEWSGNSYEQYF
D gene: .; J gene: TRBJ2-3; V gene: TRBV4-3; clone size: .; CDR3 DNA: TGCGCCAGCAGCCAAGATCTGGCCCTACGAGGTACGCAGTATTTT; CDR3 protein: CASSQDLALRGTQYF
D gene: TRBD1; J gene: TRBJ2-1; V gene: TRBV4-1; clone size: .; CDR3 DNA: TGCGCCAGCAGCCAAGATCACACAGGGGATGAGCAGTTCTTC; CDR3 protein: CASSQDHTGDEQFF
D gene: TRBD2; J gene: TRBJ2-3; V gene: TRBV5-4; clone size: .; CDR3 DNA: TGTGCCAGCAGCTTGTTGGCTAGCGGGGGACCCACAGATACGCAGTATTTT; CDR3 protein: CASSLLASGGPTDTQYF
D gene: .; J gene: TRBJ2-7; V gene: TRBV27; clone size: .; CDR3 DNA: TGTGCCAGCAGTCCTGACCTAACATACTACGAGCAGTACTTC; CDR3 protein: CASSPDLTYYEQYF
D gene: .; J gene: TRBJ2-7; V gene: TRBV7-2; clone size: .; CDR3 DNA: TGTGCCAGCAGCTTGCGCGAGGCCGCCTACGAGCAGTACTTC; CDR3 protein: CASSLREAAYEQYF
D gene: .; J gene: TRBJ2-5; V gene: TRBV7-9; clone size: .; CDR3 DNA: TGTGCCAGCAGCTTAGAGGGGAGGCAAGAGACCCAGTACTTC; CDR3 protein: CASSLEGRQETQYF
D gene: .; J gene: TRBJ2-1; V gene: TRBV21-1; clone size: .; CDR3 DNA: TGTGCCAGCAGTTACCTAGCGGTGAATGAGCAGTTCTTC; CDR3 protein: CASSYLAVNEQFF
D gene: TRBD2; J gene: TRBJ2-6; V gene: TRBV2; clone size: .; CDR3 DNA: TGTGCCAGCGCGGGAGGAGGTCCTGGGGCCAACGTCCTGACTTTC; CDR3 protein: CASAGGGPGANVLTF
D gene: .; J gene: TRBJ2-1; V gene: TRBV19; clone size: few; CDR3 DNA: TGTGCCAGTAGTATATCACTGGGCAATGAGCAGTTCTTC; CDR3 protein: CASSISLGNEQFF
D gene: .; J gene: TRBJ2-7; V gene: TRBV5-4; clone size: .; CDR3 DNA: TGTGCCAGCAGCCCGGAGAGAGGGGCTACTTACGAGCAGTACTTC; CDR3 protein: CASSPERGATYEQYF
D gene: .; J gene: TRBJ2-2; V gene: TRBV2; clone size: .; CDR3 DNA: TGTGCCAGCAGTGACAGATATACCGGGGAGCTGTTTTTT; CDR3 protein: CASSDRYTGELFF
D gene: TRBD2; J gene: TRBJ2-7; V gene: TRBV29-1; clone size: .; CDR3 DNA: TGCAGCGTGTCGGGAGGGACCTACGAGCAGTACTTC; CDR3 protein: CSVSGGTYEQYF
D gene: .; J gene: TRBJ2-7; V gene: TRBV4-1; clone size: .; CDR3 DNA: TGCGCCAGCAGCCAGTCGGACAGTTTCTACGAGCAGTACTTC; CDR3 protein: CASSQSDSFYEQYF
D gene: TRBD2; J gene: TRBJ2-7; V gene: TRBV4-1; clone size: .; CDR3 DNA: TGCGCCAGCAGCCGGGGAGGGCCAGTATACGAGCAGTACTTC; CDR3 protein: CASSRGGPVYEQYF
D gene: .; J gene: TRBJ2-3; V gene: TRBV6-4; clone size: few; CDR3 DNA: TGTGCCAGCAGCCCCACGGAGGGGGCCGCAGATACGCAGTATTTT; CDR3 protein: CASSPTEGAADTQYF
D gene: TRBD2; J gene: TRBJ2-5; V gene: TRBV27; clone size: few; CDR3 DNA: TGTGCCAGCAGTCCTGACTGGACTAGCGGGGGAAAGACCCAGTACTTC; CDR3 protein: CASSPDWTSGGKTQYF
D gene: TRBD1; J gene: TRBJ2-3; V gene: TRBV6-5; clone size: .; CDR3 DNA: TGTGCCAGCAGTTACTCGAGGACAGGGTCAGATACGCAGTATTTT; CDR3 protein: CASSYSRTGSDTQYF
D gene: .; J gene: TRBJ2-2; V gene: TRBV29-1; clone size: .; CDR3 DNA: TGCAGCTTCGCAGAGGGTAACACCGGGGAGCTGTTTTTT; CDR3 protein: CSFAEGNTGELFF
D gene: TRBD1; J gene: TRBJ2-7; V gene: TRBV19; clone size: .; CDR3 DNA: TGTGCCAGTAGTTCCCACCCGGGACAGGGGTTCCCCTACGAGCAGTACTTC; CDR3 protein: CASSSHPGQGFPYEQYF
D gene: .; J gene: TRBJ1-4; V gene: TRBV25-1; clone size: .; CDR3 DNA: TGTGCCAGCAGTGCCCCCCAACGGGGTATTTGGGAAAAACTGTTTTTT; CDR3 protein: CASSAPQRGIWEKLFF
D gene: .; J gene: TRBJ2-3; V gene: TRBV27; clone size: once; CDR3 DNA: TGTGCCAGCAGTCTGGGACCCCGGGCAGATACGCAGTATTTT; CDR3 protein: CASSLGPRADTQYF
D gene: TRBD1; J gene: TRBJ2-7; V gene: TRBV6-5; clone size: .; CDR3 DNA: TGTGCCAGCAGTTACCGAGGGACAGGGTCCTACGAGCAGTACTTC; CDR3 protein: CASSYRGTGSYEQYF
D gene: .; J gene: TRBJ1-5; V gene: TRBV6-1; clone size: .; CDR3 DNA: TGTGCCAGCAGTGAAGGCGGGGTCGGCTATGATCAGCCCCAGCATTTT; CDR3 protein: CASSEGGVGYDQPQHF
D gene: .; J gene: TRBJ2-5; V gene: TRBV6-1; clone size: .; CDR3 DNA: TGTGCCAGCAGTACCCTTGGGGGTGGCCAAGAGACCCAGTACTTC; CDR3 protein: CASSTLGGGQETQYF
D gene: .; J gene: TRBJ1-1; V gene: TRBV7-6; clone size: .; CDR3 DNA: TGTGCCAGCAGCTCCGAGAGGAACGCCCCGGGGACTGAAGCTTTCTTT; CDR3 protein: CASSSERNAPGTEAFF
D gene: TRBD2; J gene: TRBJ2-1; V gene: TRBV6-1; clone size: .; CDR3 DNA: TGTGCCAGCAGTGAAGCGCTGGCGGGGGGTACGCGAGAGCAGTTCTTC; CDR3 protein: CASSEALAGGTREQFF
D gene: .; J gene: TRBJ2-7; V gene: TRBV30; clone size: .; CDR3 DNA: TGTGCCTGGAGCCCAGGGATTCTCCCGCTACGGAAGCAGTACTTC; CDR3 protein: CAWSPGILPLRKQYF
D gene: .; J gene: TRBJ2-7; V gene: TRBV11-2; clone size: .; CDR3 DNA: TGTGCCAGCAGCTTAGTTTCCGGGGTGGTGTACGAGCAGTACTTC; CDR3 protein: CASSLVSGVVYEQYF
D gene: .; J gene: TRBJ2-1; V gene: TRBV10-3; clone size: .; CDR3 DNA: TGTGCCACTGCGGGGACAGCCAACAATGAGCAGTTCTTC; CDR3 protein: CATAGTANNEQFF
D gene: .; J gene: TRBJ2-3; V gene: TRBV5-1; clone size: .; CDR3 DNA: TGCGCCAGCAGCTTGGGCCAGGGACCGAATACGCAGTATTTT; CDR3 protein: CASSLGQGPNTQYF
D gene: TRBD2; J gene: TRBJ2-5; V gene: TRBV5-1; clone size: .; CDR3 DNA: TGCGCCAGCAGCTTGGACGCGGGGGTCCAAGAGACCCAGTACTTC; CDR3 protein: CASSLDAGVQETQYF
D gene: TRBD2; J gene: TRBJ2-2; V gene: TRBV4-3; clone size: .; CDR3 DNA: TGCGCCAGCAGCCAACCTGGACTAGCGGGGAACACCGGGGAGCTGTTTTTT; CDR3 protein: CASSQPGLAGNTGELFF
D gene: TRBD2; J gene: TRBJ2-7; V gene: TRBV7-2; clone size: .; CDR3 DNA: TGTGCCAGCAGCTACAGCGGGGGAACCTACGAGCAGTACTTC; CDR3 protein: CASSYSGGTYEQYF
D gene: .; J gene: TRBJ2-7; V gene: TRBV5-1; clone size: .; CDR3 DNA: TGCGCCAGCACCTCGGAGGGGGGCTCCTACGAGCAGTACTTC; CDR3 protein: CASTSEGGSYEQYF
D gene: TRBD1; J gene: TRBJ2-7; V gene: TRBV6-5; clone size: .; CDR3 DNA: TGTGCCAGCAGTACCGGGACAGCAACATACTACGAGCAGTACTTC; CDR3 protein: CASSTGTATYYEQYF
D gene: .; J gene: TRBJ2-1; V gene: TRBV30; clone size: .; CDR3 DNA: TGTGCCTGGAGTGTTAGGGAGCAGTTCTTC; CDR3 protein: CAWSVREQFF